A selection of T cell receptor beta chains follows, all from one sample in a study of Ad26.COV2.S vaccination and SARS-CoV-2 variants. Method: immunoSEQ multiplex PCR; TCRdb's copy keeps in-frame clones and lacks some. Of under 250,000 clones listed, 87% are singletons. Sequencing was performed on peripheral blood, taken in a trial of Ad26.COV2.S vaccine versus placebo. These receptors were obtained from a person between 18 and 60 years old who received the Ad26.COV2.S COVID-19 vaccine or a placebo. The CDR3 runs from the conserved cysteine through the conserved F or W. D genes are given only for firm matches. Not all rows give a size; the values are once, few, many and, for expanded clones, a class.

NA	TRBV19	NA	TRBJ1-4	CASTQDTATNEKLFF	TGTGCCAGTACCCAGGACACTGCAACTAATGAAAAACTGTTTTTT
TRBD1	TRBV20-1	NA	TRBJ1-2	CSARDNRQGVRDGYTF	TGCAGTGCTCGTGATAACAGACAGGGGGTGAGGGATGGCTACACCTTC
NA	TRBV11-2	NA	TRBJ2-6	CASSLDWGPGANVLTF	TGTGCCAGCAGCTTAGATTGGGGGCCTGGGGCCAACGTCCTGACTTTC
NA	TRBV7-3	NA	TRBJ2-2	CASSPTFGELFF	TGTGCCAGCAGCCCGACTTTCGGGGAGCTGTTTTTT
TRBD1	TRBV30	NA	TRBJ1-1	CAWTRGLNTEAFF	TGTGCCTGGACCAGGGGGTTGAACACTGAAGCTTTCTTT
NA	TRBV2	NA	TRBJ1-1	CASRPGLSNTEAFF	TGTGCCAGCAGGCCGGGACTTTCGAACACTGAAGCTTTCTTT
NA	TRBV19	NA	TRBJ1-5	CASKRGDRGNQPQHF	TGTGCCAGTAAACGGGGCGACAGAGGCAATCAGCCCCAGCATTTT
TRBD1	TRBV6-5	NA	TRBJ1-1	CASSYGPGQGWMSAFF	TGTGCCAGCAGTTACGGCCCGGGACAGGGCTGGATGAGCGCTTTCTTT
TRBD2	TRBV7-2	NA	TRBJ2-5	CASTPRRAGTQYQETQYF	TGTGCCAGCACCCCACGGAGAGCGGGGACCCAGTACCAAGAGACCCAGTACTTC
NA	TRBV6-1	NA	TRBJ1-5	CASSEPTGPSQPQHF	TGTGCCAGCAGTGAGCCGACAGGACCTAGCCAGCCCCAGCATTTT
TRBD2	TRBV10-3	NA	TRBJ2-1	CAISDGLARYSYNEQFF	TGTGCCATCAGTGACGGACTAGCCCGATACTCCTACAATGAGCAGTTCTTC
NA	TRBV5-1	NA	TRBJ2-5	CASSLGQVQETQYF	TGCGCCAGCAGCTTGGGACAAGTACAAGAGACCCAGTACTTC
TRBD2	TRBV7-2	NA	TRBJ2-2	CASSRAVTSGRAGELFF	TGTGCCAGCAGCCGGGCGGTGACTAGCGGGAGAGCCGGGGAGCTGTTTTTT
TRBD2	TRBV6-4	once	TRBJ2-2	CASSEGLAGAGELFF	TGTGCCAGCAGTGAGGGACTAGCGGGAGCCGGGGAGCTGTTTTTT
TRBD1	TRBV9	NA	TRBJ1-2	CASSVGDRGEIYGYTF	TGTGCCAGCAGCGTGGGGGACAGGGGCGAAATCTATGGCTACACCTTC
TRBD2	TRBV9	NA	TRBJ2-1	CASSDRTSGTGNEQFF	TGTGCCAGCAGCGACCGGACTAGCGGGACGGGCAATGAGCAGTTCTTC
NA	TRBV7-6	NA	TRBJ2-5	CASSLDRGLEETQYF	TGTGCCAGCAGCTTAGATCGGGGACTCGAGGAGACCCAGTACTTC